This TCR beta chain was retrieved from a study of blood T cell repertoires in COVID-19. Background on the study: T cells, B-cell-depleted T cells, or PBMCs provided the cDNA or gDNA that served as material.

Original processing methods: Cell counts per sample came from amplifying reference gene primers. The table came from immunoSEQ multiplex PCR; TCRdb's copy has only in-frame clones and leaves some out. V, J and clone size were drawn from that table, and D and trimming were deduced from the DNA. Of 180,000 or so clones listed, roughly 81% are singletons. After removal of 2 bases from V and 2 bases from J, the junction contained 6 bases not matched to a gene. Per germline, CDR1 SGHVS and CDR2 FQNEAQ. This CDR3 region has 16 residues. The chain uses TRBV7-8 and TRBJ1-5; 7 nucleotides agree with TRBD1. The sample consisted of peripheral blood. The receptor's source is a middle-aged man who had recovered from COVID-19. The CDR3, as DNA: TGTGCCAGCAGCTTACGGGCAGGGGGAGGCAATCAGCCCCAGCATTTT. The encoded protein is CASSLRAGGGNQPQHF.